The source of this T cell receptor beta chain is a study of blood T cell repertoires in COVID-19. Per the original data handling: Amplification of reference gene primers provided the estimated nucleated cell counts. Some clones are missing from TCRdb's copy, which holds only in-frame ones; the method was immunoSEQ multiplex PCR. V, J and clone size are those of that table, while D and trimming were read from the DNA. The sample comprises about 200,000 clones, about 82% of which are singletons, and about 0.91% rests with the top ten. The sequencing input was peripheral blood. The sequence derives from a man in his sixties with COVID-19, enrolled during active disease.

CDR3 sequence: CASSPDIYNEQFF. In nucleotides, the CDR3 is TGTGCCAGCAGCCCGGACATCTACAATGAGCAGTTCTTC. This chain joins TRBV5-5 and TRBJ2-1, with a weak D call TRBD1 (5 bases). The CDR3 spans 13 residues. The ends were cut back, 4 bases at V and 3 bases at J, with 8 bases in the middle. Looked up from germline, CDR1 is SGHKS and CDR2 is YYEKEE (reference sequence).